This is a list of T cell receptor beta chains from one sample in a study of spatial heterogeneity in lung cancer. Each CDR3 protein gets one entry after TCRdb re-called the 5' RACE reads with MiXCR. The sample yields 9,500 to 13,000 distinct CDR3 sequences, 12% seen once. The input for sequencing was lung tumor tissue, taken at surgery. The receptors come from a female donor with early-stage non-small cell lung cancer. CDR3s include the opening cysteine and the closing phenylalanine or tryptophan. The D gene is left open where the match is weak. Rows may omit the clone size; those that give it use once, few, many or a size class.

d_call j_call clone_size v_call cdr3_nt cdr3_aa
NA TRBJ1-1 medium-sized TRBV5-1 TGCGCCAGCAGCCAGGCTGGAATGCACACTGAAGCTTTCTTT CASSQAGMHTEAFF
NA TRBJ2-5 many TRBV6-2/TRBV6-3 TGTGCCAGCAGAGGCCCCCCTCTTACCCAGTACTTC CASRGPPLTQYF
TRBD1 TRBJ1-1 many TRBV28 TGTGTCAGCAGTTACCGACAGGGGGGAAGAGCTTTCTTT CVSSYRQGGRAFF
NA TRBJ2-3 many TRBV6-6 TGTGCCAGCACGGGGGGCCGGGTCACAGATACGCAGTATTTT CASTGGRVTDTQYF
TRBD1 TRBJ1-5 few TRBV4-3 TGCGCCAGCAGCCAAGATCCCACAGGGGGCTTGGGTCAGCCCCAGCATTTT CASSQDPTGGLGQPQHF
NA TRBJ2-4 medium-sized TRBV11-2 TGTGCCAGCAGCTTTATAGGGGGAGCCAAAAACATTCAGTACTTC CASSFIGGAKNIQYF
TRBD2 TRBJ2-5 NA TRBV7-2 TGTGCCAGCAGCCCAGGGCTAGCGGGGGCCCAAGAGACCCAGTACTTC CASSPGLAGAQETQYF
NA TRBJ2-1 many TRBV7-3 TGTGCCAGCAGCTTAAGTGTGGACAATGAGCAGTTCTTC CASSLSVDNEQFF
NA TRBJ2-1 few TRBV20-1 TGCAGTGCTCATTGGGGGGAGAATGAGCAGTTCTTC CSAHWGENEQFF
NA TRBJ2-1 once TRBV12-3/TRBV12-4 TGTGCCAGCTGTAGAGGCGGGACCTACAATGAGCAGTTCTTC CASCRGGTYNEQFF
NA TRBJ1-3 many TRBV19 TGTGCCAGTAGTATACGGGGCTCTGGAAACACCATATATTTT CASSIRGSGNTIYF
NA TRBJ1-1 many TRBV2 TGTGCCAGCAGTGAAGACGGACGGAGAAACACTGAAGCTTTCTTT CASSEDGRRNTEAFF
NA TRBJ1-1 many TRBV30 TGTGCCTGGAGTTTGGTAGGGCGTGGCACTGAAGCTTTCTTT CAWSLVGRGTEAFF
TRBD2 TRBJ2-5 many TRBV20-1 TGCAGTGCTAGCCCGGGACTAGCGGGCGAACTTACCTACCAGTACCAAGAGACCCAGTACTTC CSASPGLAGELTYQYQETQYF
NA TRBJ2-5 many TRBV12-3/TRBV12-4 TGTGCCAGCAGTTTTGGGGGAGGAGAGACCCAGTACTTC CASSFGGGETQYF
TRBD1 TRBJ1-3 medium-sized TRBV4-2 TGTGCCAGCAGCCCGTGGGACAGGCTCCAATCTGGAAACACCATATATTTT CASSPWDRLQSGNTIYF
TRBD2 TRBJ2-5 NA TRBV7-6 TGTGCCAGCAGCTTTCTAGCGGGGGGTGTTCAAGAGACCCAGTACTTC CASSFLAGGVQETQYF
NA TRBJ1-1 few TRBV6-1 TGTGCCAGCAGTCAAAGGGCGATGAACACTGAAGCTTTCTTT CASSQRAMNTEAFF
NA TRBJ1-3 many TRBV29-1 TGCAGCGTTGAAGGTGGGGCTGGAAACACCATATATTTT CSVEGGAGNTIYF
TRBD1 TRBJ2-3 NA TRBV3-1 TGTGCCAGCAGCCCTAGGGGGCATACGCAGTATTTT CASSPRGHTQYF
NA TRBJ1-6 many TRBV4-2 TGTGCCAGCAGCCAAGCGACTGGGACCCAATCACCCCTCCACTTT CASSQATGTQSPLHF
NA TRBJ2-7 many TRBV7-2 TGTGCCAGCAGCTTAGGTGCTAGCTCCTACGAGCAGTACTTC CASSLGASSYEQYF
NA TRBJ2-1 NA TRBV2 TGTGCCAGCAGTGAAGCACAGGGCAATGAGCAGTTCTTC CASSEAQGNEQFF
NA TRBJ2-5 medium-sized TRBV5-1 TGCGCCAGCAAGGGCGTCCAAGAGACCCAGTACTTC CASKGVQETQYF
TRBD1 TRBJ2-3 many TRBV13 TGTGCCAGCAGCCGGACAGGGACATGGACAGATACGCAGTATTTT CASSRTGTWTDTQYF
NA TRBJ2-3 NA TRBV4-3 TGCGCCAGCAGCCTGGGGGCCCCTGAAGATACGCAGTATTTT CASSLGAPEDTQYF
NA TRBJ1-5 few TRBV6-5 TGTGCCAGCAGCAAAGGACCGTTTGAAGGACAGCCCCAGCATTTT CASSKGPFEGQPQHF
NA TRBJ2-5 medium-sized TRBV6-2/TRBV6-3 TGTGCCAGCTCGTGGAGGGATGACAGGGCGAGGGAGACCCAGTACTTC CASSWRDDRARETQYF
NA TRBJ2-7 few TRBV27 TGTGCCAGCAGTTTATCCCCGGGACGAGGGGGCGAGCAGTACTTC CASSLSPGRGGEQYF
NA TRBJ2-7 medium-sized TRBV21-1 TGTGCCAGCAGCCTTAGCGGGGTCTGCTCCTACGAGCAGTACTTC CASSLSGVCSYEQYF
TRBD1 TRBJ1-2 many TRBV12-3/TRBV12-4 TGTGCCAGCAGACCATCCGGGGACAGGTCTTATGGCTACACCTTC CASRPSGDRSYGYTF
TRBD1 TRBJ1-1 NA TRBV27 TGTGCCAGCAGTCTCCGGGACAGGAGGACTGAAGCTTTCTTT CASSLRDRRTEAFF
NA TRBJ1-3 few TRBV12-3/TRBV12-4 TGTGCCAGCCATACCTCAAGACAGGGAAACACCATATATTTT CASHTSRQGNTIYF
TRBD2 TRBJ2-3 medium-sized TRBV20-1 TGCAGTGCTAGTGAGGTAGCGGGGGCAGATACGCAGTATTTT CSASEVAGADTQYF
TRBD2 TRBJ2-1 NA TRBV5-1 TGCGCCAGCAGCTTGGTGGCTAGCGGGGGTCACAATGAGCAGTTCTTC CASSLVASGGHNEQFF
TRBD1 TRBJ1-6 many TRBV7-6 TGTGCCAGCAGCCCCACGCAGGGGGAAAATTCACCCCTCCACTTT CASSPTQGENSPLHF
TRBD1 TRBJ1-1 many TRBV11-1 TGTGCCAGCACAGTTGACAGGGGTGAAGCTTTCTTT CASTVDRGEAFF
NA TRBJ1-4 many TRBV6-2/TRBV6-3 TGTGCCAGCAGCGCCGGGGCAACTAATGAAAAACTGTTTTTT CASSAGATNEKLFF
NA TRBJ1-1 few TRBV10-2 TGCGCCAGCAGTGACCAGAGCACTGAAGCTTTCTTT CASSDQSTEAFF
TRBD2 TRBJ2-1 many TRBV5-1 TGCGCCAGCAGCCCGACGGGGACTAGTTTGCTTGAGCAGTTCTTC CASSPTGTSLLEQFF
NA TRBJ2-1 many TRBV24-1 TGTGCCACCAGTGACTACCGGGCCGGCAATGAGCAGTTCTTC CATSDYRAGNEQFF
TRBD1 TRBJ1-1 many TRBV2 TGTGCCAAACAGGGGGTGGGCACTGAAGCTTTCTTT CAKQGVGTEAFF
NA TRBJ2-5 NA TRBV5-1 TGCGCCAGCAGCCTGGGCCCCCAAGAGACCCAGTACTTC CASSLGPQETQYF
TRBD1 TRBJ1-2 many TRBV10-3 TGTGCCACCGGACAGGGGGCAGAGGGCTACACCTTC CATGQGAEGYTF
NA TRBJ2-7 few TRBV6-2/TRBV6-3 TGTGCCAGCAGTTATTCTAGCTACTACGAGCAGTACTTC CASSYSSYYEQYF
NA TRBJ2-5 many TRBV3-1 TGTGCCAGCAGTTCGCAGGGGTGGGAGACCCAGTACTTC CASSSQGWETQYF
TRBD1 TRBJ1-1 medium-sized TRBV29-1 TGCAGCGTTGAAAGGGACAGCCGTGAAGCTTTCTTT CSVERDSREAFF
NA TRBJ1-1 few TRBV5-1 TGCGCCAGCAGCTTGGGGCAGATGAACACTGAAGCTTTCTTT CASSLGQMNTEAFF
TRBD2 TRBJ2-1 many TRBV5-1 TGCGCCAGCAGCCCTAGCGGAGGCTACAATGAGCAGTTCTTC CASSPSGGYNEQFF
TRBD1 TRBJ1-1 few TRBV12-3/TRBV12-4 TGTGCCAGCAGTTTAGCCGGAACAGGGGGCGGTCGAGCTTTCTTT CASSLAGTGGGRAFF
NA TRBJ2-7 few TRBV4-1 TGCGCCAGCCAACAAAATACCGGGACACTAGTCTCCGAGCAGTACTTC CASQQNTGTLVSEQYF
TRBD2 TRBJ2-1 few TRBV11-2 TGTGCCAGCAGTCCCTATGTAGCGGGGGGATCAGGAGAGCAGTTCTTC CASSPYVAGGSGEQFF
NA TRBJ2-5 many TRBV11-2 TGTGCCAGCAGCTTAAGGCTAGCTGCAGAGACCCAGTACTTC CASSLRLAAETQYF
TRBD1 TRBJ1-2 many TRBV20-1 TGCAGTGCTCCCGGACAGGGCCACTATGGCTACACCTTC CSAPGQGHYGYTF
TRBD1 TRBJ2-1 few TRBV5-1 TGCGCCAGCAGCCCGACAGGGGCCCTCTACAATGAGCAGTTCTTC CASSPTGALYNEQFF
TRBD1 TRBJ2-5 medium-sized TRBV5-5 TGTGCCAGCAGCGGGACAGGGGGTGAAGAGACCCAGTACTTC CASSGTGGEETQYF
NA TRBJ2-7 medium-sized TRBV15 TGTGCCACCAGCAGAGAATTACTACGCGAGCAGTACTTC CATSRELLREQYF